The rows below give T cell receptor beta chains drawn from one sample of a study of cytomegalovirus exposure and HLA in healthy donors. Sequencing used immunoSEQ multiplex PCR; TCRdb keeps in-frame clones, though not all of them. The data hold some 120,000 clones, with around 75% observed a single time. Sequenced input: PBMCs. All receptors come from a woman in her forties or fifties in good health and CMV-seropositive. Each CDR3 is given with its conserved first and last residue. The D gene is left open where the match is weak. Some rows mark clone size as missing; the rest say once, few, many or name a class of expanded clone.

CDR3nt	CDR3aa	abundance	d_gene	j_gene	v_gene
TGTGCCAGCTCACCACCGTCTAGCACAGATACGCAGTATTTT	CASSPPSSTDTQYF	.	.	TRBJ2-3	TRBV18
TGTGCCAGCAGCTTCACAGTGGATGAGCAGTTCTTC	CASSFTVDEQFF	.	.	TRBJ2-1	TRBV7-2
TGTGCCAGCAGTGAACTAGCGGGAGCCATCTACGAGCAGTACTTC	CASSELAGAIYEQYF	.	TRBD2	TRBJ2-7	TRBV6-1
TGTGCCAGCAGCTCGACAGGGGGCGCGAACACCGGGGAGCTGTTTTTT	CASSSTGGANTGELFF	.	TRBD1	TRBJ2-2	TRBV7-3
TGTGCCAGCAGTTACTATAGCGGGAGCTACAATGAGCAGTTCTTC	CASSYYSGSYNEQFF	.	TRBD2	TRBJ2-1	TRBV6-5
TGTGCCAGTACCGCGGACATCCTCCTTACCTCTGGGGCCAACGTCCTGACTTTC	CASTADILLTSGANVLTF	.	.	TRBJ2-6	TRBV19
TGCAGCGTTGGGCCGCAGGCTGGCTACACCTTC	CSVGPQAGYTF	.	.	TRBJ1-2	TRBV29-1
TGTGCCAGCAGCTTGGGTCTAGCGGGGTCCGGTGCCAATGAGCAGTTCTTC	CASSLGLAGSGANEQFF	.	TRBD2	TRBJ2-1	TRBV7-2
TGTTCCAGCAGCTTAGTTGGGGGCAAGACCCAGTACTTC	CSSSLVGGKTQYF	.	.	TRBJ2-5	TRBV7-9
TGTGCCAGCAGTTACTCGGGGGGGATACAAGAGACCCAGTACTTC	CASSYSGGIQETQYF	once	TRBD2	TRBJ2-5	TRBV6-6
TGTGCCAGCAGCCGGGGGACGGCGACCTACAATGAGCAGTTCTTC	CASSRGTATYNEQFF	.	.	TRBJ2-1	TRBV5-4
TGTGCCTGGAATGCAGGTATCATCTCTGGAAACACCATATATTTT	CAWNAGIISGNTIYF	.	.	TRBJ1-3	TRBV30
TGCGCCAGCAGCTTGGAGACTGACGGAAGATACGAGCAGTACTTC	CASSLETDGRYEQYF	.	.	TRBJ2-7	TRBV5-1
TGTGCCAGCAGCTTAGGGCAGTCTGGAAACACCATATATTTT	CASSLGQSGNTIYF	.	.	TRBJ1-3	TRBV7-2
TGTGCCAGCAGCTCCCGTCCCACAGGGCGGGATACGCAGTATTTT	CASSSRPTGRDTQYF	.	.	TRBJ2-3	TRBV7-9
TGCAGTGCTAGTGGGCAGGAGACCCAGTACTTC	CSASGQETQYF	.	.	TRBJ2-5	TRBV20-1
TGTGCCAGCAGTTTTAAAGGACAGGGACATGGCTACACCTTC	CASSFKGQGHGYTF	.	TRBD1	TRBJ1-2	TRBV6-5
TGTGCCAGCATTCCTTCGGACAGGGGAGATGGCTACACCTTC	CASIPSDRGDGYTF	few	TRBD1	TRBJ1-2	TRBV6-6
TGTGCCTGGAGTTTATCAAGGGGGCGGAGGCCCCAGCATTTT	CAWSLSRGRRPQHF	once	TRBD1	TRBJ1-5	TRBV30
TGTGCCAGCAGCTTAGTTCCGAGCGGGGGCGCCGGGGAGCTGTTTTTT	CASSLVPSGGAGELFF	few	TRBD2	TRBJ2-2	TRBV7-8
TGTGCCAGCAGCCCAGGACAGGGCTATGGCTACACCTTC	CASSPGQGYGYTF	.	TRBD1	TRBJ1-2	TRBV9
TGTGCCAGCAATCTAAGCGGGGGAGAGACCCAGTACTTC	CASNLSGGETQYF	.	TRBD2	TRBJ2-5	TRBV6-6
TGTGCCAGCAGCTTCACGAGGAGCACTGAAGCTTTCTTT	CASSFTRSTEAFF	.	.	TRBJ1-1	TRBV7-6
TGTGCCAGCAGCGTTCGCGGGAGAGAAGATGAGCAGTTCTTC	CASSVRGREDEQFF	.	TRBD2	TRBJ2-1	TRBV9
TGTGCCAGCAGCTTGGCAGGGGGGCTGAACACTGAAGCTTTCTTT	CASSLAGGLNTEAFF	.	TRBD1	TRBJ1-1	TRBV7-6
TGTGCCAGCAGCGTAAGCGGGGTATCAGGCACCGGGGAGCTGTTTTTT	CASSVSGVSGTGELFF	few	TRBD2	TRBJ2-2	TRBV9
TGTGCCAGCAGTGAGGCAGGGAACACCGGGGAGCTGTTTTTT	CASSEAGNTGELFF	once	.	TRBJ2-2	TRBV2
TGTGCCGGACAGGGAGGACATTCACCCCTCCACTTT	CAGQGGHSPLHF	.	TRBD1	TRBJ1-6	TRBV2
TGTGCCAGCAGCTCAGCAACGGAGGGGTACCTGGGCACTGAAGCTTTCTTT	CASSSATEGYLGTEAFF	.	.	TRBJ1-1	TRBV7-8
TGTGCCAGCACCCGGGACAGGGGATACTCTGGAAACACCATATATTTT	CASTRDRGYSGNTIYF	once	TRBD1	TRBJ1-3	TRBV7-2
TGTGCCAGCAGCAGAGCGGACAGGTGGCGGGGCTACACCTTC	CASSRADRWRGYTF	once	TRBD1	TRBJ1-2	TRBV6-5
TGCGCCAGCAGCCTACAGGGAGCGAGCACTGAAGCTTTCTTT	CASSLQGASTEAFF	once	.	TRBJ1-1	TRBV5-1
TGTGCCAGCAGCGCCAAAACAGGACCAGTTACTGAAGCTTTCTTT	CASSAKTGPVTEAFF	.	.	TRBJ1-1	TRBV5-4
TGTGCCAGCAGCCCCAACAGGGAGAACTATGGCTACACCTTC	CASSPNRENYGYTF	few	.	TRBJ1-2	TRBV27
TGTGCCAGCAGCCCCGAGTGGGCCAGGGGAATCTATGGCTACACCTTC	CASSPEWARGIYGYTF	.	.	TRBJ1-2	TRBV5-8
TGTGCCAGCAGGGTGGGGCTACAGGGGAAGGGCAATCAGCCCCAGCATTTT	CASRVGLQGKGNQPQHF	.	TRBD1	TRBJ1-5	TRBV2
TGTGCCAGCAGCCAATTAAGGACAGGGAGTCCTCGGGGCTACACCTTC	CASSQLRTGSPRGYTF	.	TRBD1	TRBJ1-2	TRBV7-2
TGTGCCAGCAGTTTCAATATACCCGACATACACAATGAGCAGTTCTTC	CASSFNIPDIHNEQFF	.	.	TRBJ2-1	TRBV6-5
TGTGCCAGCAGTTACGACAGCCGCTATGGCTACACCTTC	CASSYDSRYGYTF	few	.	TRBJ1-2	TRBV6-5
TGTGCCAGCAGCTTCTCGTTGGGCGGGAGAATCTACGAGCAGTACTTC	CASSFSLGGRIYEQYF	.	TRBD2	TRBJ2-7	TRBV27
TGTGCCAGCAGCCAAGACGAGGGAAAGGGCACTGAAGCTTTCTTT	CASSQDEGKGTEAFF	once	.	TRBJ1-1	TRBV4-2
TGTGCCAGCAGCGAATCACACCCCGGGACAGGGAGGGACACTGAAGCTTTCTTT	CASSESHPGTGRDTEAFF	.	TRBD1	TRBJ1-1	TRBV5-6
TGCGCCAGCAGACCCGACAGCTACCTATCCTACGAGCAGTACTTC	CASRPDSYLSYEQYF	.	.	TRBJ2-7	TRBV5-1
TGTGCCAGCTCACGGACTGCAACTAATGAAAAACTGTTTTTT	CASSRTATNEKLFF	once	.	TRBJ1-4	TRBV18
TGTGCCAGCAGCTTGGGCTTCTCCAGAAACACCGGGGAGCTGTTTTTT	CASSLGFSRNTGELFF	.	.	TRBJ2-2	TRBV5-5
TGTGCCAGCAGCTTGGGACAATCCTCCCACACAGATACGCAGTATTTT	CASSLGQSSHTDTQYF	.	.	TRBJ2-3	TRBV7-9
TGTGCCAGCAGTATTTCGACAGGCCCTAACTATGGCTACACCTTC	CASSISTGPNYGYTF	once	.	TRBJ1-2	TRBV6-1
TGCGCCAGCAGCCATCGGACAACCGGGGAGCTGTTTTTT	CASSHRTTGELFF	once	.	TRBJ2-2	TRBV4-3
TGTGCCAGCAGTACCCACCGGCGTTCGGGCGGGGAGCTGTTTTTT	CASSTHRRSGGELFF	.	.	TRBJ2-2	TRBV28
TGTGCCAGCAGCTTGCCGACAGGGCCTCTCACTGAAGCTTTCTTT	CASSLPTGPLTEAFF	few	TRBD1	TRBJ1-1	TRBV5-6
TGCGCCAGCAGCTTGGGGGGACTAGCGGGACAAGAGACCCAGTACTTC	CASSLGGLAGQETQYF	.	TRBD2	TRBJ2-5	TRBV5-1
TGTGCCAGCAGTGTGTGGACTAGCGGTAGCTCCTACGAGCAGTACTTC	CASSVWTSGSSYEQYF	.	TRBD2	TRBJ2-7	TRBV6-1
TGTGCCAGCAGCCACGACCCGGGGGGTAATGGCTACACCTTC	CASSHDPGGNGYTF	.	.	TRBJ1-2	TRBV14
TGTGCCATCAGTGAGGGGGGGAGCACAGATACGCAGTATTTT	CAISEGGSTDTQYF	.	.	TRBJ2-3	TRBV10-3
TGTGCCAGCAGCTTAGGTGCGGGAGGGCACGAGACCCAGTACTTC	CASSLGAGGHETQYF	.	TRBD2	TRBJ2-5	TRBV7-9
TGTGCCAGCAGCACCCCGGGGGGGGGCTACACCTTC	CASSTPGGGYTF	.	.	TRBJ1-2	TRBV9
TGTGCCAGCAGCCATGGAGGGCAGGGGGCCGCTGAAGCTTTCTTT	CASSHGGQGAAEAFF	.	TRBD1	TRBJ1-1	TRBV28